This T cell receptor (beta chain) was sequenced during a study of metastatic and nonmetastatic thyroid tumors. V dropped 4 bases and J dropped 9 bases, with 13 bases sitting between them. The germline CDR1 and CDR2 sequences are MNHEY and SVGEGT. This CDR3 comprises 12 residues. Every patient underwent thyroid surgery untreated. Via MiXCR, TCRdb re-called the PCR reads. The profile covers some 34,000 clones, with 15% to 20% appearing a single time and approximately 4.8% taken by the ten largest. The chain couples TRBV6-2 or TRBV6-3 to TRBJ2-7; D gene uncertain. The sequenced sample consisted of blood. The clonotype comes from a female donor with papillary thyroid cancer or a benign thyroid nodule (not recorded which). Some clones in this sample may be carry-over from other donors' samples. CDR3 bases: TGTGCCAGCAGTTCTTACATCTTAGGGCAGTACTTC. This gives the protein CASSSYILGQYF.